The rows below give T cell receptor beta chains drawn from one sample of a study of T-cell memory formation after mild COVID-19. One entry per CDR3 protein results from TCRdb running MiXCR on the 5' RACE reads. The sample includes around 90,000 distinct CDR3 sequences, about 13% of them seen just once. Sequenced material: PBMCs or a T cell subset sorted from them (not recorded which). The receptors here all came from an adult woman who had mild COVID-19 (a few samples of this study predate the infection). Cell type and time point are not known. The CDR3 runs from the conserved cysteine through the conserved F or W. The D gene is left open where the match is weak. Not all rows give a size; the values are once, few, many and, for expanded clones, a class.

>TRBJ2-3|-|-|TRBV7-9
TGTGCCAGCAGCTACCCCGCCACAGATACGCAGTATTTT
CASSYPATDTQYF
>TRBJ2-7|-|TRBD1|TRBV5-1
TGCGCCAGCAGCTTGGCAGGGACAGGGGGCATCGGGTACGAGCAGTACTTC
CASSLAGTGGIGYEQYF
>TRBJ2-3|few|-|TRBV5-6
TGTGCCAGCAGCTTGGGTTTGAATACGCGGGATTTT
CASSLGLNTRDF
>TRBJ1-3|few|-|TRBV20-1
TGCAGTGCTCAAGAGGGTTGGGTGAACACCATATATTTT
CSAQEGWVNTIYF
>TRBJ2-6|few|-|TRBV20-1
TGCAGTGCTAGTCACCCGGGTCTAGAGGTCTCTGGGGCCAACGTCCTGACTTTC
CSASHPGLEVSGANVLTF
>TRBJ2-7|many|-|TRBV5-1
TGCGCCAGCAGACCGGACCACTCCTACGAGCAGTACTTC
CASRPDHSYEQYF
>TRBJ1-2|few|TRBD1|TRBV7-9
TGTGCCAGCAGCTCAAGACAGGGAATCTATGGCTACACCTTC
CASSSRQGIYGYTF
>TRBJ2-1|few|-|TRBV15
TGTGCCACCAGCAGAGATAGAGAGAGCTCCTACAATGAGCAGTTCTTC
CATSRDRESSYNEQFF
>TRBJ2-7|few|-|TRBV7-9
TGTGCCAGCAGCTTCTCGTACCAGGGCGGGAACGAGCAGTACTTC
CASSFSYQGGNEQYF
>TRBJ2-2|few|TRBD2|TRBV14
TGTGCCAGCAGCCAAGTCGCTAGCGGGAGGATCCCCGGGGAGCTGTTTTTT
CASSQVASGRIPGELFF
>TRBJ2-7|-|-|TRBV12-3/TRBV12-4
TGTGCCAGCAGTTTTTGGGGTAGCCTTTACGAGCAGTACTTC
CASSFWGSLYEQYF
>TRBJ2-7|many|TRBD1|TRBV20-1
TGCAGTGCAACGGACAGGTCCGGGATATACGAGCAGTACTTC
CSATDRSGIYEQYF
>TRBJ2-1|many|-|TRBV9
TGTGCCAGCAGCGTGGTGGACAGCTCCTACAATGAGCAGTTCTTC
CASSVVDSSYNEQFF
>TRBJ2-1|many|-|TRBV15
TGTGCCACCAGCAGAGAGGGTGGAGGGGGCGTCAGGCAGTTCTTC
CATSREGGGGVRQFF
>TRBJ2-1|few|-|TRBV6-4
TGTGCCAGCAGTGTGGGAGGGGGGGCGACTAATGAGCAGTTCTTC
CASSVGGGATNEQFF
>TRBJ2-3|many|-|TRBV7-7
TGTGCTAGCAGCTTAGCGGTATTGCGGGTACGGGGGCAGTATTTT
CASSLAVLRVRGQYF
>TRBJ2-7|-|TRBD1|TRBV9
TGTGCCAGCAGCACGAGGACAGGTTGGGACGAGCAGTACTTC
CASSTRTGWDEQYF
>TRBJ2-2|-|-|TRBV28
TGTGCCAGCAGTCTCACGGGCGGGGCGTTCGCGAACACCGGGGAGCTGTTTTTT
CASSLTGGAFANTGELFF
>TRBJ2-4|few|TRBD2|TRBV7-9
TGTGCCAGCAGCCCCGCGTCGGGCGGGGGGACCCTCGCCAAAAACATTCAGTACTTC
CASSPASGGGTLAKNIQYF
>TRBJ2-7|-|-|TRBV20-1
TGCAGTGCTAGAGGCCAACAGTACGAGCAGTACTTC
CSARGQQYEQYF
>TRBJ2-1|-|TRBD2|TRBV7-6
TGTGCCAGCAGCTTAGGGGGGACTAGCGGACTCAATGAGCAGTTCTTC
CASSLGGTSGLNEQFF
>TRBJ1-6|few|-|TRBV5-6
TGTGCCAGCAGCTTGGATCCAGGGAGGTTTAATTCACCCCTCCACTTT
CASSLDPGRFNSPLHF
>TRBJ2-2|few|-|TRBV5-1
TGCGCCAGCAGTTCGTTTCGAGAGGCCGGGGAGCTGTTTTTT
CASSSFREAGELFF
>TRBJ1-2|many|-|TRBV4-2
TGTGCCAGCAGCCGGGGGAGTAACTATGGCTACACCTTC
CASSRGSNYGYTF
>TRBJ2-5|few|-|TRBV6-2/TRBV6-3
TGTGCCAGCAAAACGACAGAGACTCGAGGGGAGACCCAGTACTTC
CASKTTETRGETQYF
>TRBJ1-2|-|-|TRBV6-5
TGTGCCAGCAGTTACTCGCCCAGGGTCTATGGCTACACCTTC
CASSYSPRVYGYTF
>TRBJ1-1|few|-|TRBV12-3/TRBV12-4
TGTGCCAGCAGTTTAGTGGGGGACACTGAAGCTTTCTTT
CASSLVGDTEAFF
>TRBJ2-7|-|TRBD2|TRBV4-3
TGCGCCAGCAGCCAAGCGCGCGGGAGCGCCTACGAGCAGTACTTC
CASSQARGSAYEQYF
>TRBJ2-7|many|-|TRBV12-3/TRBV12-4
TGTGCCAGCAGAATGGATAGCGACGAGCAGTACTTC
CASRMDSDEQYF
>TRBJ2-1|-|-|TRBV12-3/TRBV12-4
TGTGCCAGCAGTTTTATCGTGGGCGGGCGTTTCAATGAGCAGTTCTTC
CASSFIVGGRFNEQFF
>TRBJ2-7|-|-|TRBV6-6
TGTGCCAGCAGTTCCATGTCGAGTCTAGCAGCCTACGAGCAGTACTTC
CASSSMSSLAAYEQYF
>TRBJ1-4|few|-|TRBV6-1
TGTGCCAGCAGTGAAGACCTTGCCGGGCCTTTTGAAAAACTGTTTTTT
CASSEDLAGPFEKLFF
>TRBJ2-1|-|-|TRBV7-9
TGTGCCAGCAGCTTCCCGGACCTCCTCAATGAGCAGTTCTTC
CASSFPDLLNEQFF
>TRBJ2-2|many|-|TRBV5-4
TGTGCCAGCAGCTTTAAGGCCGGCAAGGGAAACACCGGGGAGCTGTTTTTT
CASSFKAGKGNTGELFF
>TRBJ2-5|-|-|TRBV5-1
TGCGCCAGCAGCGAAGTCCGGGACGGAGAAGAGACCCAGTACTTC
CASSEVRDGEETQYF
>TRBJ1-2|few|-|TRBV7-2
TGTGCCAGCAGCTTTTCAGCCAGCTATGGCTACACCTTC
CASSFSASYGYTF
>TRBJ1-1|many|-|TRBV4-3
TGCGCCAGCAGCCAAGTTTCAGGGAACACTGAAGCTTTCTTT
CASSQVSGNTEAFF